This record looks at one TCR beta chain sequence and its context. These data belong to a study of preoperative IRX-2 immunotherapy in early breast cancer. TCRdb's table, derived via immunoSEQ multiplex PCR, lists solely in-frame clones and lacks some. This table holds 24,000 or so clones, 65% to 85% found once. Regarding treatment: preoperative locoregional IRX-2 cytokine immunotherapy. This phase Ib study tested locoregional IRX-2 cytokine immunotherapy given before surgery. V dropped 0 bases and J dropped 4 bases, with 12 bases sitting between them. The CDR3 is made up of 15 amino acids. CDR1 MGHRA and CDR2 YSYEKL come from the germline V gene.

The material was lymph node tissue, obtained before IRX-2 immunotherapy. The TCR originated in a human donor with breast cancer. The chain has TRBV4-1 and TRBJ1-2; no definite D call. Here the CDR3 DNA reads TGCGCCAGCAGCCAAGATCCCCGAACGGCCTATGGCTACACCTTC. It codes for CASSQDPRTAYGYTF.